This TCR beta chain was found in a study of regulatory T cells in long-lasting Graves disease. Study observations and caveats: It was in persistent disease that TRBV28, TRBJ1-2 and TRBJ2-5 were favored.

In building TCR beta libraries, iRepertoire HTBI primers were used together with Arm-PCR of CDR3 regions. TCRdb analysed the multiplex PCR reads with MiXCR anew, one entry per CDR3 protein. The top ten clones hold around a sixth of a sample with about 620,000 distinct CDR3 sequences, 16% of them seen once. Indicated time point: newly diagnosed GD, antithyroid drugs for less than 3 months. TCR sequences were obtained from RNA taken from PBMCs. An endocrinology department in Xi'an, China, recruited the patients. The CDR3 runs 15 residues. Trimming took 7 bases from V and 5 from J; bases not matched to a gene: 8. In germline, CDR1 is SGHAT, CDR2 FQNNGV. This clonotype was counted many times. Its antigen is unidentified. Separately, the same data were catalogued under a study of T cells in Graves' hyperthyroidism and ophthalmopathy. That paper adds: Ophthalmopathy and stable hyperthyroidism were told apart by a 13 V-J model.

The V and J genes are TRBV11-2 and TRBJ2-2; 9 nucleotides agree with TRBD1. The input for sequencing was peripheral blood mononuclear cells (PBMCs), taken at new diagnosis, from a patient treated with antithyroid drugs. This sequence originates from a woman between 25 and 40 years old with Graves disease. CDR3 region: CASTKGQGVTGELFF. For the CDR3, the DNA is TGTGCCAGCACCAAGGGACAGGGTGTTACCGGGGAGCTGTTTTTT.